The 2 T cell receptor beta chains listed next were all sequenced from one sample in a study of graft-versus-host responses after intestinal transplantation. Their specific antigens are unknown. Data came from immunoSEQ multiplex PCR; TCRdb stores just in-frame clones and leaves some out. The repertoire consists of tens of thousands of clones, with around 87% occurring once and the leading ten covering around 4%. The sequencing here drew on unstimulated CD8+ T cells sorted from spleen or lymph node cells, taken before transplant. These receptors were taken from a human donor who was the organ donor for an intestinal transplant.

The chain has TRBV28 and TRBJ1-3, with 10 bases aligning to TRBD1. CDR3 size: 16 residues. Germline CDR1 and CDR2: MDHEN and SYDVKM. The J segment lost 8 bases and the V segment lost 6 bases, leaving 13 bases of the junction unmatched. The CDR3 bases are TGTGCCAGCAGCACGTCGGGGACAGGGGACCGTCACACCATATATTTT. Encoded protein: CASSTSGTGDRHTIYF. Full variable domain (remainder filled in from reference TRBV28 and TRBJ1-3): DVKVTQSSRYLVKRTGEKVFLECVQDMDHENMFWYRQDPGLGLRLIYFSYDVKMKEKGDIPEGYSVSREKKERFSLILESASTNQTSMYLCASSTSGTGDRHTIYFGEGSWLTVV.

This chain uses TRBV19 with TRBJ1-2, with TRBD1 matching 7 bases. CDR1 is LNHDA and CDR2 is SQIVND in the germline V gene (reference sequence). The CDR3 is 11 amino acids. Trimming at V came to 6 bases and at J to 7 bases, leaving 2 bases not matched to a gene. In DNA, the CDR3 is TGTGCCAGTAGGACAGGGTTTGGCTACACCTTC. Its translation is CASRTGFGYTF.